The TCR beta chain under discussion was sequenced for a study of shared clonotypes between healthy human individuals. Findings and caveats of the study: Specimens sampled were limited to blood, with tissue repertoires likely differing. Non-shared clonotypes showed lower generation probabilities than clonotypes common to all four donors.

Each cell subset's genomic DNA was divided evenly among several immunoSEQ plates. Sequencing used immunoSEQ multiplex PCR; TCRdb keeps in-frame clones, though not all of them. The data hold fewer than 800,000 clones, with under 95% observed a single time. This CDR3 has 13 residues. Deletions cut 1 base from V and 7 bases from J, with 8 bases between. CDR1 and CDR2 (germline): MGHRA, YSYEKL. For this clone: Antigen: not known.

In the naive CD8 group, cells lacked CD45RO and were positively selected for CCR7, so terminally differentiated effector memory CD45RA+ cells were left out. The chain combines TRBV4-1 with TRBJ1-3; the D is unclear. The clonotype was recovered from a man in his thirties or forties in good health. The sample taken for sequencing was naive CD8+ T cells sorted from blood. The CDR3 nucleotides read TGCGCCAGCAGCCAAGCAGGAATTAACACCATATATTTT. Translating it yields CASSQAGINTIYF.